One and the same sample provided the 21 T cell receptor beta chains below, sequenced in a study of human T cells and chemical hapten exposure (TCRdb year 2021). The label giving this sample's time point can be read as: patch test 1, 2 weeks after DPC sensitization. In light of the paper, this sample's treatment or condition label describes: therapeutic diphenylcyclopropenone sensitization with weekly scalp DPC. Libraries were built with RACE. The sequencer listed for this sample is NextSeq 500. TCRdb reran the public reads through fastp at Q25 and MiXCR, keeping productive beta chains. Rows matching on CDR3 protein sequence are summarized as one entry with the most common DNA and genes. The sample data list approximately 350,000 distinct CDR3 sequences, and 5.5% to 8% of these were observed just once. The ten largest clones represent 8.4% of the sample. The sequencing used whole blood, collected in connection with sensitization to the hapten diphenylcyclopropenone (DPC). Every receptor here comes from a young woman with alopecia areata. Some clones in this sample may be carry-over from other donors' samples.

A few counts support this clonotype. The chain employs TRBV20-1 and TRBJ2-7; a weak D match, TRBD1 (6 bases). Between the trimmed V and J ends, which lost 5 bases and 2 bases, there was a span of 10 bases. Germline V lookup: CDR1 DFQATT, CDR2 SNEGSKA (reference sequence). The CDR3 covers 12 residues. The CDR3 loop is CSAGQLTYEQYF. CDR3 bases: TGCAGTGCTGGACAGTTGACCTACGAGCAGTACTTC.

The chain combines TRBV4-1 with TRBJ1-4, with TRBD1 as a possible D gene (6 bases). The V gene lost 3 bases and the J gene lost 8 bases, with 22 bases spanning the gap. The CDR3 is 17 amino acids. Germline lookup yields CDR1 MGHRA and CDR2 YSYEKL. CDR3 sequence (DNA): TGCGCCAGCAGCCAGACGCACAGGGTCGCAATCCAGGAAAAACTGTTTTTT. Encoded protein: CASSQTHRVAIQEKLFF.

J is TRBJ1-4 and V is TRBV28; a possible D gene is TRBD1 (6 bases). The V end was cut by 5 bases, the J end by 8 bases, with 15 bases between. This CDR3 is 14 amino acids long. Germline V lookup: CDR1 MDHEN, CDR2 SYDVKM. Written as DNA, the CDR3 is TGTGCCAGCAGTACCTTAAGGGGGTGGGAAAAACTGTTTTTT. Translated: CASSTLRGWEKLFF.

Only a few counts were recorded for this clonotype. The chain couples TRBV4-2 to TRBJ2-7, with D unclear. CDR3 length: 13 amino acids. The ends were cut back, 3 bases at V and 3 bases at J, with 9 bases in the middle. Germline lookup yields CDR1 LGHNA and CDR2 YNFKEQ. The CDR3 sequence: CASSHHPGYEQYF. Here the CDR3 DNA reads TGTGCCAGCAGCCACCACCCGGGCTACGAGCAGTACTTC.

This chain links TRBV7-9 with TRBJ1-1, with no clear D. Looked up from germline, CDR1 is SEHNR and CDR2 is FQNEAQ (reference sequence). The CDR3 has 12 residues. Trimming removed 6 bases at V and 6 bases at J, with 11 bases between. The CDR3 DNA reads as TGTGCCAGCAGGCAAGTGGGTGCTGAAGCTTTCTTT. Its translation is CASRQVGAEAFF.

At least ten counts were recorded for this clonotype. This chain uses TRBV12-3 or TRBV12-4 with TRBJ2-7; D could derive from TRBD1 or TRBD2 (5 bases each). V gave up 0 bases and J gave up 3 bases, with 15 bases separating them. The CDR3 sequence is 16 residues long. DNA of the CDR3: TGTGCCAGCAGTTTAGCGCGAAGGGGAGAATTCTACGAGCAGTACTTC. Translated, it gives CASSLARRGEFYEQYF.

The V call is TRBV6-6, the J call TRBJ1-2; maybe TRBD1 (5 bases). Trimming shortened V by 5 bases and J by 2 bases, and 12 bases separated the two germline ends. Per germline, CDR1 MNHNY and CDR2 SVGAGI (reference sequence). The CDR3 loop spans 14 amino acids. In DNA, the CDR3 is TGTGCCAGCAGTACCCAGACAGCGAACTATGGCTACACCTTC. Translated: CASSTQTANYGYTF.

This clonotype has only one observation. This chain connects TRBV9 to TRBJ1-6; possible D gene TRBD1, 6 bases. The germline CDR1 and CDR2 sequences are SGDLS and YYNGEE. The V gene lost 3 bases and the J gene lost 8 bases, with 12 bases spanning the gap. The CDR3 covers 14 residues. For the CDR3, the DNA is TGTGCCAGCAGCGGGAGACAGGATGATTCACCCCTCCACTTT. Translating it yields CASSGRQDDSPLHF. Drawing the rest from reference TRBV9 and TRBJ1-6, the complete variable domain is DSGVTQTPKHLITATGQRVTLRCSPRSGDLSVYWYQQSLDQGLQFLIQYYNGEERAKGNILERFSAQQFPDLHSELNLSSLELGDSALYFCASSGRQDDSPLHFGNGTRLTVT.

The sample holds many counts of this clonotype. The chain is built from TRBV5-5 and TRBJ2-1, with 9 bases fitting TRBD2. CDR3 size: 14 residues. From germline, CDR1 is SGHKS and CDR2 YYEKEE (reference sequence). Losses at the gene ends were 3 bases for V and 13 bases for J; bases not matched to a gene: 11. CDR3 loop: CASSSLSGGGDQFF. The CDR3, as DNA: TGTGCCAGCAGCTCCCTTAGTGGCGGGGGGGACCAGTTCTTC.

CDR3 protein: CASRDRGLTEAFF. The DNA for the CDR3 is TGTGCCAGCAGGGACAGGGGGCTCACTGAAGCTTTCTTT. This chain connects TRBV2 to TRBJ1-1, with TRBD1 identical over 11 bases. The ends lost 6 bases at V and 4 bases at J; junction bases unmatched: 1. CDR3 length: 13 amino acids. CDR1 is SNHLY, CDR2 FYNNEI, per germline.

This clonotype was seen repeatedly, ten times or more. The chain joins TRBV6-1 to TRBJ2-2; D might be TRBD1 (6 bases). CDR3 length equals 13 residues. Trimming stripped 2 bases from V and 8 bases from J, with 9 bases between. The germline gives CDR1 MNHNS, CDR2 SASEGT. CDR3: CASSEQGPGELFF. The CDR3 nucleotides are TGTGCCAGCAGTGAACAGGGGCCGGGGGAGCTGTTTTTT.

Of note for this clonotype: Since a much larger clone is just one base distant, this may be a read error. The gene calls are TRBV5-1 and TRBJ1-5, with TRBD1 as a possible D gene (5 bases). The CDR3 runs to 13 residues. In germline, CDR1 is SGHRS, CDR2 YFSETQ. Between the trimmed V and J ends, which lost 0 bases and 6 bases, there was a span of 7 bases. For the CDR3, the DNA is TGCGCCAGCAGCTTGGGGGACGGTCAGCCCCAGCATTTT. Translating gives CASSLGDGQPQHF.

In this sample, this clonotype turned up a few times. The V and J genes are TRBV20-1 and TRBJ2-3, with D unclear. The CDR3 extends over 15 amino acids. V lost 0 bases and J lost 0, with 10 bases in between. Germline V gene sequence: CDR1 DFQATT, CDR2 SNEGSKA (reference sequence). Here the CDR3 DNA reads TGCAGTGCTAGAGATTGGTCCAGGAGCACAGATACGCAGTATTTT. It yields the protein CSARDWSRSTDTQYF.

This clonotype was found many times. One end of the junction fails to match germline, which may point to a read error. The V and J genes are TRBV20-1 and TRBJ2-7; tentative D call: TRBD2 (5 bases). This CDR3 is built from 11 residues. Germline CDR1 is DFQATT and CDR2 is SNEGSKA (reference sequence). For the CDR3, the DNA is TGCAGTGGTAGAGGGTCCTACGAGCAGTACTTC. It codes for CSGRGSYEQYF.

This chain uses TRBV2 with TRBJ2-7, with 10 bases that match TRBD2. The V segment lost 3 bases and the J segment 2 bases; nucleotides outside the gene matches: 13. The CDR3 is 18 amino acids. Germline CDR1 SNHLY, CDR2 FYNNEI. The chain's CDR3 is CASSDHGAGGPGTYEQYF. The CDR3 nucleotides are TGTGCCAGCAGTGACCATGGAGCGGGGGGGCCGGGGACCTACGAGCAGTACTTC.

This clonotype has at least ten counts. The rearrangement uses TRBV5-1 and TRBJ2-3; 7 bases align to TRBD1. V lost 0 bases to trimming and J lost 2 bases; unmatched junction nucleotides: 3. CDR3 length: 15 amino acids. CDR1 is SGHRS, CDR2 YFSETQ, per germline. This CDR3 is CASSLGGQPTDTQYF. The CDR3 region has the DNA TGCGCCAGCAGCTTGGGGGGACAGCCCACAGATACGCAGTATTTT.

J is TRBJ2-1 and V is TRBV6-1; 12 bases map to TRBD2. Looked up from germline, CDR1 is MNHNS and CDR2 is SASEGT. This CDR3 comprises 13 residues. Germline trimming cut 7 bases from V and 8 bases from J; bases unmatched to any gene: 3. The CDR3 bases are TGTGCCAGCACTGGACTAGCGGGGTATGAGCAGTTCTTC. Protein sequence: CASTGLAGYEQFF.

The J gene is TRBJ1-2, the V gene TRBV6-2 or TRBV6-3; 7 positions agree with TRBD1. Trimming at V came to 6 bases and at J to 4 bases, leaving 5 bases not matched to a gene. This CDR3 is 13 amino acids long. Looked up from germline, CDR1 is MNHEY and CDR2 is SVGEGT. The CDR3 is CASSRTGVYGYTF. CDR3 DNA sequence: TGTGCCAGCAGCCGTACAGGGGTCTATGGCTACACCTTC.

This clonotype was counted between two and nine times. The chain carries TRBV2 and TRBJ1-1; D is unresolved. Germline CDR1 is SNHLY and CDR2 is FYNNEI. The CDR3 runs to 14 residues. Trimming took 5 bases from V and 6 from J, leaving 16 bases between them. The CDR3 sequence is CASSPVLGKPEAFF. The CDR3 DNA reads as TGTGCCAGCAGTCCGGTTTTGGGTAAACCTGAAGCTTTCTTT.

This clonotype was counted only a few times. The CDR3 region has the DNA TGTGCCAGCAGCGTAGGAGGCACTGAAGCTTTCTTT. The encoded protein is CASSVGGTEAFF. The chain recombines TRBV4-2 with TRBJ1-1; D is undetermined. CDR3 length: 12 amino acids. Trimming shortened V by 5 bases and J by 4 bases, and 8 bases separated the two germline ends. Germline loops: CDR1 LGHNA, CDR2 YNFKEQ.

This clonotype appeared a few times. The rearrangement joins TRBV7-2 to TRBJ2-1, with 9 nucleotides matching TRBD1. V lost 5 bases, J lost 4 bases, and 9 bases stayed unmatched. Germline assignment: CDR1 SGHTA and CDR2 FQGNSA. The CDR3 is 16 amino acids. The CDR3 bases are TGTGCCAGCAGCCCGCTCGCCGGGACAGGGTACAATGAGCAGTTCTTC. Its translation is CASSPLAGTGYNEQFF.